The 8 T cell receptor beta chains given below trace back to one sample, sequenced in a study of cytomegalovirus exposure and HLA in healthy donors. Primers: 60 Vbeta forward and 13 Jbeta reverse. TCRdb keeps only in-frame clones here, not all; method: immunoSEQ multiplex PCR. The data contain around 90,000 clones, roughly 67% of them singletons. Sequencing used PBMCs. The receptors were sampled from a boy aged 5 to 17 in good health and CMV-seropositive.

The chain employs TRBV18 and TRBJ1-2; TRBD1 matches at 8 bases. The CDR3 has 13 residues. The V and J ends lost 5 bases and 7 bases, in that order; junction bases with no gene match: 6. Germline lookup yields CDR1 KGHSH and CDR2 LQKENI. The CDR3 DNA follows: TGTGCCAGCTCAAGGACAGGGACTGGTGGCTACACCTTC. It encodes CASSRTGTGGYTF.

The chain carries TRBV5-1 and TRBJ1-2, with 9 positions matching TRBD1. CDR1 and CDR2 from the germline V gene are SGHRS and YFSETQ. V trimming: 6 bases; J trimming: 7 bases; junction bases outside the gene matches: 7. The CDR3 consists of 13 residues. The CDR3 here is CASKEGQGFGYTF. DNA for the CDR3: TGCGCCAGCAAGGAGGGACAGGGTTTTGGCTACACCTTC.

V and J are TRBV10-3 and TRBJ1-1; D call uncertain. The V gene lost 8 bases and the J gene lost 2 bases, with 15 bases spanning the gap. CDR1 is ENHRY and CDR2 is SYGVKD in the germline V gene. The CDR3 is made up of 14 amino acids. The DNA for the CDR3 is TGTGCCATCTTTGCAGGAACCTATAACACTGAAGCTTTCTTT. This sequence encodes CAIFAGTYNTEAFF.

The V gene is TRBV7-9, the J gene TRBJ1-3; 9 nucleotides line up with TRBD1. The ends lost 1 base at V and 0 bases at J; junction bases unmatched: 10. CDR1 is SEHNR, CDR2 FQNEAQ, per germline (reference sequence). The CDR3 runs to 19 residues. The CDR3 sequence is CASSLEGTGRSSSGNTIYF. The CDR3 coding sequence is TGTGCCAGCAGCTTAGAAGGGACAGGGCGTTCAAGCTCTGGAAACACCATATATTTT. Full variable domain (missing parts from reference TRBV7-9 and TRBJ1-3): DTGVSQNPRHKITKRGQNVTFRCDPISEHNRLYWYRQTLGQGPEFLTYFQNEAQLEKSRLLSDRFSAERPKGSFSTLEIQRTEQGDSAMYLCASSLEGTGRSSSGNTIYFGEGSWLTVV.

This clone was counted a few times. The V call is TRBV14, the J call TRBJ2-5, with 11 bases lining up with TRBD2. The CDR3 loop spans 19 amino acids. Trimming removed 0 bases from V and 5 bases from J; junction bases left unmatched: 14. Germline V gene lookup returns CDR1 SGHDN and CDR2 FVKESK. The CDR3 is CASSQDRRSGTSGGETQYF. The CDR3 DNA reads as TGTGCCAGCAGCCAAGATAGGAGAAGCGGGACTAGCGGAGGGGAGACCCAGTACTTC.

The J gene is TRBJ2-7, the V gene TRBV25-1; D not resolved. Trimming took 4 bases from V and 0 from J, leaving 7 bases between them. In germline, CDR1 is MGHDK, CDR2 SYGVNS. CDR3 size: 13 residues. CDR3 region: CASSVGYSYEQYF. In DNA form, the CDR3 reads TGTGCCAGCAGTGTGGGCTACTCCTACGAGCAGTACTTC.

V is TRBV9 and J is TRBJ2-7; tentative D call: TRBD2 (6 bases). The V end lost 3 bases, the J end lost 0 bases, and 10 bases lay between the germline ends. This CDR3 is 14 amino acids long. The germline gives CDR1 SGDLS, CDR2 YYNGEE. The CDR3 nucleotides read TGTGCCAGCAGCGCCCCGGGAGTCTCCTACGAGCAGTACTTC. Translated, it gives CASSAPGVSYEQYF.

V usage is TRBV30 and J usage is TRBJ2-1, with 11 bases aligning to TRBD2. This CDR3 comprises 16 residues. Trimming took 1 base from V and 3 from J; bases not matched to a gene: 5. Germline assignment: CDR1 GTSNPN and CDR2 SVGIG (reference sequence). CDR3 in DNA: TGTGCCTGGAGTGGGAGACTAGCGGGGCTCTACAATGAGCAGTTCTTC. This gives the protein CAWSGRLAGLYNEQFF. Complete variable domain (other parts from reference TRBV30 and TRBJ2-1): SQTIHQWPATLVQPVGSPLSLECTVEGTSNPNLYWYRQAAGRGLQLLFYSVGIGQISSEVPQNLSASRPQDRQFILSSKKLLLSDSGFYLCAWSGRLAGLYNEQFFGPGTRLTVL.